What follows is one T cell receptor (beta chain) and its context. Repertoires were generated with immunoSEQ multiplex PCR, while TCRdb's copy carries only in-frame clones and drops some. The sample yields 2 million to 2.5 million clones, 80% to 95% seen once. This sample is drawn from a study of shared clonotypes between healthy human individuals. The wider study: Each donor had three CD4 naive, three CD4 memory, two CD8 naive and one CD8 memory plate.

The germline V and J ends were trimmed by 6 bases and 5 bases, with 16 bases remaining between them. The CDR3 extends over 14 amino acids. CDR1 MDHEN and CDR2 SYDVKM come from the germline V gene. V usage is TRBV28 and J usage is TRBJ1-1; D remains ambiguous. Material: naive CD4+ T cells from PBMCs. Documented subset: CD45RA+ positively selected. The TCR comes from a man between 18 and 35 years old in good health. Some clones in this sample may be carry-over from other donors' samples. The CDR3 DNA is TGTGCCAGCAGCTCAGGAGGCGCGGGGACTGAAGCTTTCTTT. Encoded protein: CASSSGGAGTEAFF.